The T cell receptor beta chain described here comes from a study of shared clonotypes between healthy human individuals. The CDR3 extends over 14 amino acids. J gave up 7 bases and V 4 bases, and 8 bases lay outside the gene matches. Germline V gene sequence: CDR1 SGHTA, CDR2 FQGNSA. At deep level, the assay was performed. DNA input for the unsorted PBMC replicate PCRs was 250 to 350 ng, about 32,000 T cell genomes. Data came from immunoSEQ multiplex PCR; TCRdb stores just in-frame clones and leaves some out. The sample holds 490,000 or so clones, less than 80% seen once. Healthy and HIV-negative, the adult donors had no recent acute infections or vaccinations. Unsorted samples relied on some 90 million PBMCs, which served as the source of genomic DNA.

The V gene is TRBV7-2, the J gene TRBJ1-2, with 8 bases identical to TRBD1. This receptor was identified in a woman between 40 and 55 years old in good health. Some clones in this sample may be carry-over from other donors' samples. The sample consisted of PBMCs. This CDR3 is CASSSQGGISGYTF. The DNA for the CDR3 is TGTGCCAGCAGCTCACAGGGGGGAATAAGTGGCTACACCTTC.